Below, 2 T cell receptor beta chains from the same sample are listed, as sequenced in a study of blood T cell repertoires in COVID-19. Some clones are missing from TCRdb's copy, which holds only in-frame ones; the method was immunoSEQ multiplex PCR. The sample consists of roughly 220,000 clones, approximately 90% of them appearing once. The sequenced sample consisted of peripheral blood. These receptors originate from a man of 80 years or more with acute or convalescent COVID-19.

This clone showed up just once. This rearrangement joins TRBV3-1 (or the pseudogene TRBV3-2) to TRBJ2-2, with 12 bases that match TRBD2. V lost 5 bases, J lost 4 bases, and 14 bases stayed unmatched. The germline CDR1 and CDR2 sequences are LGHDT and YNNKEL (reference sequence). The CDR3 loop spans 19 amino acids. The CDR3 DNA sequence: TGTGCCAGCAGCGCCCGGACTAGCGGGATTGAACAACGCACCGGGGAGCTGTTTTTT. Its protein product is CASSARTSGIEQRTGELFF.

The chain recombines TRBV11-2 with TRBJ2-1; maybe TRBD1 (7 bases). Germline V lookup: CDR1 SGHAT, CDR2 FQNNGV. CDR3 size: 16 residues. V dropped 4 bases and J dropped 8 bases, with 21 bases sitting between them. The CDR3 protein is CASSSLGGAGGYEQFF. As DNA, the CDR3 is TGTGCCAGCAGCTCACTTGGAGGGGCAGGGGGGTATGAGCAGTTCTTC.